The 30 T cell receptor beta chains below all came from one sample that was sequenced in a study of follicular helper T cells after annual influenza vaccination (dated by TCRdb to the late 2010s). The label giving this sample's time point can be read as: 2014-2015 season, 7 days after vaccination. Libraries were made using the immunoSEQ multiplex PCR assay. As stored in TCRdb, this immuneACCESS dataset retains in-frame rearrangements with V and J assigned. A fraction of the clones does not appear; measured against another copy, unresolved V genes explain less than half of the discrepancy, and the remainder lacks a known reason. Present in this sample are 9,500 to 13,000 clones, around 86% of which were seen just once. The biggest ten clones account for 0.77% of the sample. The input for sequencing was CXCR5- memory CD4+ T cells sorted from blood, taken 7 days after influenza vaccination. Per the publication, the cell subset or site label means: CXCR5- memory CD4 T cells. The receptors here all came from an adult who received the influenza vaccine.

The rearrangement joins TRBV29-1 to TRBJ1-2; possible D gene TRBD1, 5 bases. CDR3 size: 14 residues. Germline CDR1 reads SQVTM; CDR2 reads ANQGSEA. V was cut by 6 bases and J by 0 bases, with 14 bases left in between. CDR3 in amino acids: CSVEGRGANYGYTF. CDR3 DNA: TGCAGCGTGGAGGGTCGGGGGGCTAACTATGGCTACACCTTC.

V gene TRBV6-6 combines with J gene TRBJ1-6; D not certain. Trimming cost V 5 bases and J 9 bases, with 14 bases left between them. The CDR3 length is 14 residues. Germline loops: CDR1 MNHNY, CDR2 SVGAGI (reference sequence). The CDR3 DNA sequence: TGTGCCAGCAGTACCGGACCCGCGGGTTCACCCCTCCACTTT. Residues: CASSTGPAGSPLHF.

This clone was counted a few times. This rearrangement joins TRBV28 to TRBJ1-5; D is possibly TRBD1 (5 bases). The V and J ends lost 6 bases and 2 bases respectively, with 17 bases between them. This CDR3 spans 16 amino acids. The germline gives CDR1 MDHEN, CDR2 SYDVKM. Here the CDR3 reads CASRLSGGVGNQPQHF. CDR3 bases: TGTGCCAGCAGACTTTCCGGGGGGGTTGGCAATCAGCCCCAGCATTTT.

The DNA of the CDR3 is TGCGCCAGCAGTTTCATAACGGGCTCTGGGGCCAACGTCCTGACTTTC. Translation: CASSFITGSGANVLTF. The chain has TRBV4-1 and TRBJ2-6, with D hard to call. CDR1 MGHRA and CDR2 YSYEKL come from the germline V gene. The CDR3 is 16 residues long. Trimming shortened V by 6 bases and J by 0 bases, and 12 bases separated the two germline ends.

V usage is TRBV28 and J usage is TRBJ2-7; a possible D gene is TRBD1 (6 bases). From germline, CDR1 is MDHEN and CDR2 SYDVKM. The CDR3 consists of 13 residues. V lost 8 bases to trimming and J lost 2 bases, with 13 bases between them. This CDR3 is CASASGQTYEQYF. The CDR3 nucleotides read TGTGCCAGCGCTTCGGGACAAACCTACGAGCAGTACTTC.

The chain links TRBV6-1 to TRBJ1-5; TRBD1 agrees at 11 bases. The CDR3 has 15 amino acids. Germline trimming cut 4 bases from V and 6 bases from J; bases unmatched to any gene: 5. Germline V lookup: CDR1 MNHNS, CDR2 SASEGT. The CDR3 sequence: CASSGGTGGSQPQHF. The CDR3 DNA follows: TGTGCCAGCAGTGGGGGGACAGGGGGGTCTCAGCCCCAGCATTTT.

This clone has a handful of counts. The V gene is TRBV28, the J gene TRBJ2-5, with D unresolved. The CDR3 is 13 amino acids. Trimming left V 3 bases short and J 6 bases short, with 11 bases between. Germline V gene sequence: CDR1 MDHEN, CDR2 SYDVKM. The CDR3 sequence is CASSLVHAQTQYF. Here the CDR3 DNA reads TGTGCCAGCAGTTTGGTACATGCGCAGACCCAGTACTTC.

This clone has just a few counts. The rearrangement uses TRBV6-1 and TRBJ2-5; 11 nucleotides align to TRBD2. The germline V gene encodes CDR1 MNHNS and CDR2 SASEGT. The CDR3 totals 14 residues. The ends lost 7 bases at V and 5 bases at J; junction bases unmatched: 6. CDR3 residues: CASTPLAGGETQYF. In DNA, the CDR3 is TGTGCCAGCACCCCTCTAGCGGGGGGTGAGACCCAGTACTTC.

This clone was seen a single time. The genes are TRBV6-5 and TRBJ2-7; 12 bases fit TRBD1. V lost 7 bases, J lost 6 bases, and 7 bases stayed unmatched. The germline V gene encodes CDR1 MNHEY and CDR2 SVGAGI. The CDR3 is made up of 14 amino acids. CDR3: CASTSGTGGAEQYF. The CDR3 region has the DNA TGTGCCAGCACCTCCGGGACAGGGGGCGCCGAGCAGTACTTC.

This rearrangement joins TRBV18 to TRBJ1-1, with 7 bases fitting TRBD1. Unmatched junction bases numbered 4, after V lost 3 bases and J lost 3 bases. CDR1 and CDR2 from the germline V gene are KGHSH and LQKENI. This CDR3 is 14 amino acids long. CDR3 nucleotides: TGTGCCAGCTCACCGGGACAGCGGGACACTGAAGCTTTCTTT. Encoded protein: CASSPGQRDTEAFF.

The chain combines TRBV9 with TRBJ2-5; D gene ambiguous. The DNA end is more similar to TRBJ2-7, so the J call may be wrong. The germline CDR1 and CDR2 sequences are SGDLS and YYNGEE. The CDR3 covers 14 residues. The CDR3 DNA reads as TGTGCCAGCAGCGTAGTTCCGGACCCCTACGAGCAGTACTTC. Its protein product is CASSVVPDPYEQYF.

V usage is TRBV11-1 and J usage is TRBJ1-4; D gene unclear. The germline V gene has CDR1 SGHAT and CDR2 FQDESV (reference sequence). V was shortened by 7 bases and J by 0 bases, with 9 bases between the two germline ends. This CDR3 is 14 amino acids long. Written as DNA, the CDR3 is TGTGCCAGCAAAAGATCGTCAACTAATGAAAAACTGTTTTTT. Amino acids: CASKRSSTNEKLFF.

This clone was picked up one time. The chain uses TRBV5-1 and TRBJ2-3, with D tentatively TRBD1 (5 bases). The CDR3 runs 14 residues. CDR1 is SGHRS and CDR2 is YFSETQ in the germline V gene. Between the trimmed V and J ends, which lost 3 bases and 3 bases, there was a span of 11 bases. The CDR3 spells CASSSRTPTDTQYF. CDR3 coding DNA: TGCGCCAGCAGCTCTAGGACACCTACAGATACGCAGTATTTT.

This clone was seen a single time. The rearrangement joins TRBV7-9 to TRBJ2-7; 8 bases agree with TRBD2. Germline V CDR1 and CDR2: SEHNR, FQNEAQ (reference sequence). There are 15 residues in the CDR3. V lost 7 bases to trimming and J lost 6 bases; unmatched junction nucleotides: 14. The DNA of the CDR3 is TGTGCCAGCACCTCTAGCGGGCCGTTAGGTGGCGAGCAGTACTTC. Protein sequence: CASTSSGPLGGEQYF. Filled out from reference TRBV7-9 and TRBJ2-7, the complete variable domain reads DTGVSQNPRHKITKRGQNVTFRCDPISEHNRLYWYRQTLGQGPEFLTYFQNEAQLEKSRLLSDRFSAERPKGSFSTLEIQRTEQGDSAMYLCASTSSGPLGGEQYFGPGTRLTVT.

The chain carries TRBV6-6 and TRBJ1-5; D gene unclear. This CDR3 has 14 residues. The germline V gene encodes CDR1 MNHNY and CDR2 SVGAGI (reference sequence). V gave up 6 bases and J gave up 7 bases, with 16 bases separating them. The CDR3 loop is CASSPVVPGQPQHF. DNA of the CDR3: TGTGCCAGCAGCCCCGTAGTGCCCGGACAGCCCCAGCATTTT.

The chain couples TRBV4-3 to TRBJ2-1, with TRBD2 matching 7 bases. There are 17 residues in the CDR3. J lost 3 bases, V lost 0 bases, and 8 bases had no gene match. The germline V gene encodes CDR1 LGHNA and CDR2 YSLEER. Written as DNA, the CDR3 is TGCGCCAGCAGCCAAGAGGGGCTAGCGGTTCTCTACAATGAGCAGTTCTTC. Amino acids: CASSQEGLAVLYNEQFF.

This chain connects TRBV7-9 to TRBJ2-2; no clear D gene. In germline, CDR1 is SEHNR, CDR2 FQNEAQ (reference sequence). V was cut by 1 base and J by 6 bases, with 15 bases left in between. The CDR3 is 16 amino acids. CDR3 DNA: TGTGCCAGCAGCTTAGGTCAGATTATCTACTCCGGGGAGCTGTTTTTT. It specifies CASSLGQIIYSGELFF.

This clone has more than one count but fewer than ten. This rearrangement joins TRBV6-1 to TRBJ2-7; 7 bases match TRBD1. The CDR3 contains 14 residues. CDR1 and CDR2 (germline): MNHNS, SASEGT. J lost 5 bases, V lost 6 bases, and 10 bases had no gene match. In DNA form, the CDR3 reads TGTGCCAGCAGCACAGGGGCCCAAGAAAACGAGCAGTACTTC. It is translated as CASSTGAQENEQYF.

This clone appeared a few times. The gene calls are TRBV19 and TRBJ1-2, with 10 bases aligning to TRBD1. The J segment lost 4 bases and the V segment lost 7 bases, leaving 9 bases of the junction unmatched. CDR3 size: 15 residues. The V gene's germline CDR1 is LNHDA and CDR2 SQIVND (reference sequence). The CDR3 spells CASTKETGGFYGYTF. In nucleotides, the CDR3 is TGTGCCAGTACCAAAGAGACAGGGGGCTTCTATGGCTACACCTTC.

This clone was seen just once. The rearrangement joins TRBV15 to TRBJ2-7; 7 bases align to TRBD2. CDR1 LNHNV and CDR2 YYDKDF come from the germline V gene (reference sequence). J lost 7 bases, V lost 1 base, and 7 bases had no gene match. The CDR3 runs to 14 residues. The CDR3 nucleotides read TGTGCCACCAGCAGAGCTAGCGGACTACGAGAGCAGTACTTC. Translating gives CATSRASGLREQYF.

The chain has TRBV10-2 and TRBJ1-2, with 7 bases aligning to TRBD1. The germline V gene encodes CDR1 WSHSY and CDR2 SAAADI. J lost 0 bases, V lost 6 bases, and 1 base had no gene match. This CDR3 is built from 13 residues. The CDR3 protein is CASSDRANYGYTF. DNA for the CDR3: TGCGCCAGCAGCGACAGGGCTAACTATGGCTACACCTTC.

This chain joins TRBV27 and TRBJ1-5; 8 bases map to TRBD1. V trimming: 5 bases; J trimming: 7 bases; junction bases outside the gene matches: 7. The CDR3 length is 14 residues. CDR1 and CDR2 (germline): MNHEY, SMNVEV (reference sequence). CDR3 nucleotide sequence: TGTGCCAGCAGTGATTACACAGGGGGACAGCCCCAGCATTTT. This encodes CASSDYTGGQPQHF.

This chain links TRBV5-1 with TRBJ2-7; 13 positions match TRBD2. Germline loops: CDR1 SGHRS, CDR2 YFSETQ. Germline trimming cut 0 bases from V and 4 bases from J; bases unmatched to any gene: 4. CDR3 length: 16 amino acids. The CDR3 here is CASSLGTSGRGYEQYF. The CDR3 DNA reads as TGCGCCAGCAGCTTGGGGACTAGCGGGAGAGGATACGAGCAGTACTTC.

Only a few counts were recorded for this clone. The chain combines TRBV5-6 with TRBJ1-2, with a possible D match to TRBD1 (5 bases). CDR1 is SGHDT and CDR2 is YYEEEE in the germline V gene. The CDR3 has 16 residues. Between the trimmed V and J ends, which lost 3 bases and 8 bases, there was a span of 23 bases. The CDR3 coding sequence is TGTGCCAGCAGCTCATGGGCCGGGACTCCCTCGAGGGGCTACACCTTC. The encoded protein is CASSSWAGTPSRGYTF.

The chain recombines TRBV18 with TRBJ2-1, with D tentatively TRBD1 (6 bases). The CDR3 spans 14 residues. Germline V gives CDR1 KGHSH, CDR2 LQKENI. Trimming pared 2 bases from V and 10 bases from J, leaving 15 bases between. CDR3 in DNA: TGTGCCAGCTCACCATTCCCAAAAGGGACAGAGCAGTTCTTC. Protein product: CASSPFPKGTEQFF.

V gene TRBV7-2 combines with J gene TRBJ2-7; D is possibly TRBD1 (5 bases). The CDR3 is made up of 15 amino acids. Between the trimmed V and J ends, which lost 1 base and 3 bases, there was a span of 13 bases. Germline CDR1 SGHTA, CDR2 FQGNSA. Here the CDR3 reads CASSLGGQIGYEQYF. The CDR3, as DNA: TGTGCCAGCAGCTTAGGGGGCCAGATAGGCTACGAGCAGTACTTC.

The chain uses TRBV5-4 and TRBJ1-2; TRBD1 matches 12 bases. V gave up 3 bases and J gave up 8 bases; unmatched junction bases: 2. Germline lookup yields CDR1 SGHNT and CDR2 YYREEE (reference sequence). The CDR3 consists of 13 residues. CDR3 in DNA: TGTGCCAGCAGCTGGGACAGGGGGCAAGGCTACACCTTC. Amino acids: CASSWDRGQGYTF.

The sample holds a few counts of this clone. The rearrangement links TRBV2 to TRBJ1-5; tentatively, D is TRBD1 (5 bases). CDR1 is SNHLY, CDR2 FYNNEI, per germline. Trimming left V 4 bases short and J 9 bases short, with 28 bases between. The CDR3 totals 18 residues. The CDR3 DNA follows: TGTGCCAGCAGTGCTGGAGGTGGGGACTTTTTTCCCTCGGGGCCCCAGCATTTT. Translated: CASSAGGGDFFPSGPQHF.

The CDR3 protein is CATSRGEGQGTGELFF. The CDR3 coding sequence is TGTGCCACCAGCAGAGGCGAGGGACAGGGAACCGGGGAGCTGTTTTTT. The chain couples TRBV15 to TRBJ2-2, with TRBD1 matching 9 bases. J was trimmed by 5 bases and V by 1 base; bases with no gene match: 5. Germline V gene lookup returns CDR1 LNHNV and CDR2 YYDKDF (reference sequence). The CDR3 totals 16 residues.

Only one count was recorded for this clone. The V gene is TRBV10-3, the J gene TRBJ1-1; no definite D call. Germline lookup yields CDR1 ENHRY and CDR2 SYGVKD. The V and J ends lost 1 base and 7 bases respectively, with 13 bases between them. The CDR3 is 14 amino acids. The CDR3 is CAISEWGGSNEAFF. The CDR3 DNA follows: TGTGCCATCAGTGAGTGGGGAGGCAGCAATGAAGCTTTCTTT.